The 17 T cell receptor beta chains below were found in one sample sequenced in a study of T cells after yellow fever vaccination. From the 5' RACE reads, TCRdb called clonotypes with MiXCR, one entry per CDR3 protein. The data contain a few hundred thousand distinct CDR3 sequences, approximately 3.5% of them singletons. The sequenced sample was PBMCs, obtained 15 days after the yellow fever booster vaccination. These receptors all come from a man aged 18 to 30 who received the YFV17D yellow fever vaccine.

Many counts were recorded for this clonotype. This CDR3 reads CASSSAPLVSEDTQYF. The CDR3 bases are TGTGCCAGCAGTTCCGCACCACTAGTTAGCGAAGATACGCAGTATTTT. The rearrangement joins TRBV6-2 or TRBV6-3 to TRBJ2-3; perhaps TRBD2 as D (5 bases). Deletions cut 4 bases from V and 5 bases from J, with 19 bases between. The V gene's germline CDR1 is MNHEY and CDR2 SVGEGT. CDR3 length: 16 residues.

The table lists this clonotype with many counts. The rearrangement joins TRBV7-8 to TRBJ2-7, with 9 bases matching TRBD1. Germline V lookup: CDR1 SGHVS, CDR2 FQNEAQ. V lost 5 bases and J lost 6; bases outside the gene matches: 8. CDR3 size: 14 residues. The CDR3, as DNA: TGTGCCAGCAGCATCCGGACAGGGGATCTCGAGCAGTACGTC. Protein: CASSIRTGDLEQYV.

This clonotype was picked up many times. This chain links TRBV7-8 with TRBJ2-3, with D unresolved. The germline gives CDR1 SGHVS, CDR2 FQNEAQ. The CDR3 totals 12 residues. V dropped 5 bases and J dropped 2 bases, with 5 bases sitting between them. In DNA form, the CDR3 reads TGTGCCAGCAGCCAGACCACAGATACGCAGTATTTT. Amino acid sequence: CASSQTTDTQYF.

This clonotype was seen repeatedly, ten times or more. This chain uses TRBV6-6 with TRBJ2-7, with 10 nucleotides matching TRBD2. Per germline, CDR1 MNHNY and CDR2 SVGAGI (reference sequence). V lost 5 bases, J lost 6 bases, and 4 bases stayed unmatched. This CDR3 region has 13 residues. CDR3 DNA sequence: TGTGCCAGCAGTCGTAGCGGGGGGTCCGAGCAGTACTTC. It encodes CASSRSGGSEQYF.

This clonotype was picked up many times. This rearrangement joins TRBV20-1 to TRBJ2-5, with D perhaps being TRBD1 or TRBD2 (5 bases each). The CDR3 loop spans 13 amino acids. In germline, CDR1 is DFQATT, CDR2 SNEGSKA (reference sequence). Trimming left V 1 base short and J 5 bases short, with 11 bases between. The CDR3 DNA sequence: TGCAGTGCTAGAGTCGGGGCTCTGGAGACCCAGTACTTC. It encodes CSARVGALETQYF.

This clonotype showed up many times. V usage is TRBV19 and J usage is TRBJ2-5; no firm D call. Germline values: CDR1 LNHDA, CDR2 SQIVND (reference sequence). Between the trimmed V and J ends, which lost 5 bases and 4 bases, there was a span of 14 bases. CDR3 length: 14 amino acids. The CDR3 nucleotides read TGTGCCAGTAGTGGATCGAATAGTGGAGAGACCCAGTACTTC. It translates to CASSGSNSGETQYF.

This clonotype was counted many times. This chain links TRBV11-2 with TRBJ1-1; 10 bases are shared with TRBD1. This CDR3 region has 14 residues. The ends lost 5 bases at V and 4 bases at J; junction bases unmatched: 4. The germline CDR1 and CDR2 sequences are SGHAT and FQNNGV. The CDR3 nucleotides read TGTGCCAGCAGCCGGGGACAGGGGATCACTGAAGCTTTCTTT. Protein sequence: CASSRGQGITEAFF.

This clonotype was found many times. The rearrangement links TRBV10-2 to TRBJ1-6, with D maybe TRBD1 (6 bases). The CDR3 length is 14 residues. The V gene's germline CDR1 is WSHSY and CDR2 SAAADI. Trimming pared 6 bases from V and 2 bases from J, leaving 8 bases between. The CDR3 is CASRNRAYNSPLHF. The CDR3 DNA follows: TGCGCCAGCAGAAACAGGGCCTATAATTCACCCCTCCACTTT.

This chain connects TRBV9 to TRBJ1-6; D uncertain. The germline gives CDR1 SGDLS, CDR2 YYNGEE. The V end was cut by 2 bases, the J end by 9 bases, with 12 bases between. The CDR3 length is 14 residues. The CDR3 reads CASSVQNSGSPLHF. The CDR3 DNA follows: TGTGCCAGCAGCGTGCAGAATTCGGGTTCACCCCTCCACTTT.

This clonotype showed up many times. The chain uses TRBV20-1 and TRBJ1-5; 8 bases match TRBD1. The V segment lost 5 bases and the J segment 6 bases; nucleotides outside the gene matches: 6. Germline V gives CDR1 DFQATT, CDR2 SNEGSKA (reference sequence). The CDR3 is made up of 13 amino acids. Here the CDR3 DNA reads TGCAGTGCTGCCCAGGGGGCTAGTCAGCCCCAGCATTTT. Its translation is CSAAQGASQPQHF.

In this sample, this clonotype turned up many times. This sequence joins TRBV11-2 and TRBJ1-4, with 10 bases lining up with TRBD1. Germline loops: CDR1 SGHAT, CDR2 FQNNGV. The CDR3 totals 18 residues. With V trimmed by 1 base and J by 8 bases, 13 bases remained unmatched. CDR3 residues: CASSLGFFGTGDGEKLFF. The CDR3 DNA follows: TGTGCCAGCAGCTTAGGCTTCTTCGGGACAGGGGACGGGGAAAAACTGTTTTTT.

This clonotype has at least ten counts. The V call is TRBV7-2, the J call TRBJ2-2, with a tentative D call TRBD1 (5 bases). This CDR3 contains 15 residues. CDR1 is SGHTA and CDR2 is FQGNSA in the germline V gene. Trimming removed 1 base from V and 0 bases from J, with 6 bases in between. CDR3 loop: CASSLGGANTGELFF. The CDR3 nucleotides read TGTGCCAGCAGCTTAGGGGGCGCGAACACCGGGGAGCTGTTTTTT.

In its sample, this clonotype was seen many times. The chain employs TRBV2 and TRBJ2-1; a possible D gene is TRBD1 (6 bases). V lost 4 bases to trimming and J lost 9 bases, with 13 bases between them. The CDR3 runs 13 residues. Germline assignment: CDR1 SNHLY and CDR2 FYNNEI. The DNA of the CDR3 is TGTGCCAGCAGTGGGTACAGGGCGGGTGAGCAGTTCTTC. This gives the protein CASSGYRAGEQFF.

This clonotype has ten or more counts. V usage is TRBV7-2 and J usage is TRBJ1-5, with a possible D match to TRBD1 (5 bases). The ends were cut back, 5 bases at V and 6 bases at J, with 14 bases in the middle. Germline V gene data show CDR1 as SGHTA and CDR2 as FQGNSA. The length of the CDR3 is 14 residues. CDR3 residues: CASSPGGFVQPQHF. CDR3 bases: TGTGCCAGCAGCCCTGGGGGGTTCGTTCAGCCCCAGCATTTT.

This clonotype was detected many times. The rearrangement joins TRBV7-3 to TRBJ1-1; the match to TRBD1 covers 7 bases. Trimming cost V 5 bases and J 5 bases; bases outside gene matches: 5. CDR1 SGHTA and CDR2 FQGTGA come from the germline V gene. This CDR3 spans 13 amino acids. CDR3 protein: CASSVDRETEAFF. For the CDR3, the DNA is TGTGCCAGCAGCGTAGACAGGGAAACTGAAGCTTTCTTT.

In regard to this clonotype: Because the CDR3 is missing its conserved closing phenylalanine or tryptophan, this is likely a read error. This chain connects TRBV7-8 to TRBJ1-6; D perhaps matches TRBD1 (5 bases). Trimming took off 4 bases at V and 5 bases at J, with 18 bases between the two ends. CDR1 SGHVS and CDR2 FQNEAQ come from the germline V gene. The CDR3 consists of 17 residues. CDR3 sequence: CASSWPGKTSNNSPLHL. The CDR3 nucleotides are TGTGCCAGCAGCTGGCCAGGGAAAACTTCCAATAATTCACCCCTCCACCTT.

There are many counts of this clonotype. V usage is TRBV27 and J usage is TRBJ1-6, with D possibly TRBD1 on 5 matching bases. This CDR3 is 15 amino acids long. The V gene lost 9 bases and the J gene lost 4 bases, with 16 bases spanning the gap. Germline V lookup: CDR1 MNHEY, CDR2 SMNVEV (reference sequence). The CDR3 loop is CASRPVTDYNSPLHF. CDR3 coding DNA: TGTGCCAGTCGCCCCGTGACAGATTATAATTCACCCCTCCACTTT.